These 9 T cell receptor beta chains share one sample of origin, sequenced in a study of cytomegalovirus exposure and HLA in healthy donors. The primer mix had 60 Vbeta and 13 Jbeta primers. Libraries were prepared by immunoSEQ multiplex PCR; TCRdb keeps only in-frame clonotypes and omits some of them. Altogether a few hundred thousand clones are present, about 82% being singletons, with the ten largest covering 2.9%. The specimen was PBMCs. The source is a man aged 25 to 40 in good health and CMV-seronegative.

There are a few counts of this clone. The DNA of the CDR3 is TGCGCCAGCAGTGACCCAAGAGGACAGAGAAACACCATATATTTT. Its protein is CASSDPRGQRNTIYF. This sequence joins TRBV10-2 and TRBJ1-3; perhaps TRBD1 as D (6 bases). Deletions cut 3 bases from V and 5 bases from J, with 14 bases between. The germline CDR1 and CDR2 sequences are WSHSY and SAAADI. The CDR3 loop spans 15 amino acids.

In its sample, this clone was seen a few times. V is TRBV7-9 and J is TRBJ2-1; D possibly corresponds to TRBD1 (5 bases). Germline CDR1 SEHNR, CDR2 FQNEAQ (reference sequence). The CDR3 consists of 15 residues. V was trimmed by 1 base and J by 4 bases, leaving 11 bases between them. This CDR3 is CASSLGTKFYNEQFF. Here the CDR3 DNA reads TGTGCCAGCAGCTTAGGGACAAAATTTTACAATGAGCAGTTCTTC.

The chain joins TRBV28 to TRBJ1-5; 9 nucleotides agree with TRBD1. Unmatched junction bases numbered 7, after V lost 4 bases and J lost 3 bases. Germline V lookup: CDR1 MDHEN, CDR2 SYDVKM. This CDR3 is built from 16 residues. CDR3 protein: CASSSPGQGLNQPQHF. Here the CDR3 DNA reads TGTGCCAGCAGTTCCCCGGGACAGGGACTCAATCAGCCCCAGCATTTT. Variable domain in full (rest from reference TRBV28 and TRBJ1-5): DVKVTQSSRYLVKRTGEKVFLECVQDMDHENMFWYRQDPGLGLRLIYFSYDVKMKEKGDIPEGYSVSREKKERFSLILESASTNQTSMYLCASSSPGQGLNQPQHFGDGTRLSIL.

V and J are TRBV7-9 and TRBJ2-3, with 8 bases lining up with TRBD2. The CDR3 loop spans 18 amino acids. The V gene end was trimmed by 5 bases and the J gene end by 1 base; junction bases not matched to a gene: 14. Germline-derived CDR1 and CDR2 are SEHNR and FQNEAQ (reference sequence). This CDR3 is CASSPRDSSGDGTDTQYF. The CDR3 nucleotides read TGTGCCAGCAGCCCAAGAGACAGTAGCGGGGATGGCACAGATACGCAGTATTTT.

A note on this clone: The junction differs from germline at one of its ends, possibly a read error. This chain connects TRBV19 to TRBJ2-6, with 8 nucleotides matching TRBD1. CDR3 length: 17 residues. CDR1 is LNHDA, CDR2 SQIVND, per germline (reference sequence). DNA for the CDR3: TGTGCCAGTACCCTCCTCCAGGGGGCGCCTGGGGCCAGCGTCCTGACTTTC. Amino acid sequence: CASTLLQGAPGASVLTF.

As DNA, the CDR3 is TGTGCCAGCAGCCAAGGGATACCACGGGACTATGGCTACACCTTC. Its translation: CASSQGIPRDYGYTF. The J gene is TRBJ1-2, the V gene TRBV4-2; no reliable D call. Trimming left V 1 base short and J 3 bases short, with 12 bases between. The germline V gene encodes CDR1 LGHNA and CDR2 YNFKEQ. CDR3 length: 15 residues.

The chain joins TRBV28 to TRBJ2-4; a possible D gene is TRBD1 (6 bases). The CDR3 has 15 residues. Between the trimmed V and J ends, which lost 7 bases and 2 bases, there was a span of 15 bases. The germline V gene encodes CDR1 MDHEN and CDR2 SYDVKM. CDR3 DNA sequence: TGTGCCAGCACCCCGGCTCAGGGGACCAAAAACATTCAGTACTTC. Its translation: CASTPAQGTKNIQYF.

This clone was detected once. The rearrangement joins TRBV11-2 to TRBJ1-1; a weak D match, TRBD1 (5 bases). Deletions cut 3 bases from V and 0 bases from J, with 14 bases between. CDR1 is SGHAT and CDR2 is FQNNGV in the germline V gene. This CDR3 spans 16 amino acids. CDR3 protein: CASSFPPGGMNTEAFF. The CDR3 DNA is TGTGCCAGCAGCTTTCCTCCCGGGGGGATGAACACTGAAGCTTTCTTT.

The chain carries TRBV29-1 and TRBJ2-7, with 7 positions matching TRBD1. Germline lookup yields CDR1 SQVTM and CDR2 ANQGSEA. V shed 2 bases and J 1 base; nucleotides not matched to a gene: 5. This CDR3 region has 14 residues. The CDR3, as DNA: TGCAGCGTTGAATTTGACAGGGTATCCTACGAGCAGTACTTC. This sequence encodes CSVEFDRVSYEQYF.